Reported below is one TCR beta chain. Its antigen is undetermined. The data were taken from a study of beta chain features in type 1 diabetes. CDR1 is MNHNY and CDR2 is SVGAGI in the germline V gene (reference sequence). V gave up 4 bases and J gave up 3 bases, with 12 bases separating them. The CDR3 has 14 residues. Study-wide results and caveats: The study found moderately but significantly shorter TCRB CDR3s in all four CD4+ subsets of Type 1 diabetes patients. Cells with high TCR expression could be over-represented when cDNA is sequenced. The similarity of naive, central memory and Treg TCRB repertoires appeared greater among patients than among healthy donors.

Expressed TCRB transcripts were sequenced, since all the RNA that had been isolated was reverse transcribed. The assay was immunoSEQ multiplex PCR, and TCRdb's table has in-frame clones only and misses some. Among 400,000 or so clones listed, over 8.5% were seen once. Each of the CD4+ naive, central memory, regulatory and stem cell-like memory populations was sorted via CD45RO/CCR7/CD25/CD127/CD95/CD27. The J gene is TRBJ1-1, the V gene TRBV6-6; D not resolved. The sample comprised central memory CD4+ T cells from blood. The TCR sequence derives from a young man with type 1 diabetes. The CDR3 nucleotides are TGTGCCAGCAGTTTTGGGGTGGGGTACACTGAAGCTTTCTTT. Amino acid sequence: CASSFGVGYTEAFF.